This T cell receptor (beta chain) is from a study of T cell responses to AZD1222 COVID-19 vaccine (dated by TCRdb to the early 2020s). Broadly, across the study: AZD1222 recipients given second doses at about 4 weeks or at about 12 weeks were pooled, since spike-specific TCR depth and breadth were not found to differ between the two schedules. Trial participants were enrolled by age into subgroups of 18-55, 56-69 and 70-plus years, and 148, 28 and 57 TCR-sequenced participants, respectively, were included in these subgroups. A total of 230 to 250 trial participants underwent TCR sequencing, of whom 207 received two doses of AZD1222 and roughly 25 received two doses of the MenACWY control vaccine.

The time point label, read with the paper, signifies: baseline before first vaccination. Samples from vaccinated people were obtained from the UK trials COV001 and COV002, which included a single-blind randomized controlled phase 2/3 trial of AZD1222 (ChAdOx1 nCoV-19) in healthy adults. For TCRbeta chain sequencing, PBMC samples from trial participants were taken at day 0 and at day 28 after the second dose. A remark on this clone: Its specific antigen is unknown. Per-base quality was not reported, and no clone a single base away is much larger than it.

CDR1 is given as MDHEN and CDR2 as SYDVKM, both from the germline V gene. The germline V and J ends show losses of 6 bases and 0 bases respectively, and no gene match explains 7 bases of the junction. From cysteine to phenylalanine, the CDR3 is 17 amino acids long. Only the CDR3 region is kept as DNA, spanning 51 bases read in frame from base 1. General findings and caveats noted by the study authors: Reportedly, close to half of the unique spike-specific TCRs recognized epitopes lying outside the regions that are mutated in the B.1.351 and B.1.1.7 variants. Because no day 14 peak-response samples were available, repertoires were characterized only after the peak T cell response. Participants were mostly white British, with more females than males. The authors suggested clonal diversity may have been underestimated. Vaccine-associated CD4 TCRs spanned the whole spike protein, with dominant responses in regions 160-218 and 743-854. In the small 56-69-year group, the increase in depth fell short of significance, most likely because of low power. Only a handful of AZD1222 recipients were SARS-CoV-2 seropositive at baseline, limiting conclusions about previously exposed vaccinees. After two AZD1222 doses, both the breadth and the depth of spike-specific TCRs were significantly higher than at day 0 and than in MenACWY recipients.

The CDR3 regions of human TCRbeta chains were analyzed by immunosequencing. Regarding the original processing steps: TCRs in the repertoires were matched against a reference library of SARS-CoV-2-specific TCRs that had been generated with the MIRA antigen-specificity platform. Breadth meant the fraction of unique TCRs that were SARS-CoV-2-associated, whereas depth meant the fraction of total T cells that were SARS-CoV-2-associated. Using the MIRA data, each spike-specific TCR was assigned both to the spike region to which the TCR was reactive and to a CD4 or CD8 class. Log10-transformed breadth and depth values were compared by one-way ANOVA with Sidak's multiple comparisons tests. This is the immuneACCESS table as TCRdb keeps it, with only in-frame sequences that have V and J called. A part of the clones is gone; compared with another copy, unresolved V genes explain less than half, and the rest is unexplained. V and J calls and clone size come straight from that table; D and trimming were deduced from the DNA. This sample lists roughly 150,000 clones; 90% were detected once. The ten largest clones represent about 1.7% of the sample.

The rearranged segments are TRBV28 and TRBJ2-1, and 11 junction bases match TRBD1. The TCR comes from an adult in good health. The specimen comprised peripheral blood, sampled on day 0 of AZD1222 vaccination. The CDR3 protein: CASRLGQGDFSYNEQFF. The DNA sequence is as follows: TGTGCCAGCAGACTGGGACAGGGGGATTTCTCCTACAATGAGCAGTTCTTC.